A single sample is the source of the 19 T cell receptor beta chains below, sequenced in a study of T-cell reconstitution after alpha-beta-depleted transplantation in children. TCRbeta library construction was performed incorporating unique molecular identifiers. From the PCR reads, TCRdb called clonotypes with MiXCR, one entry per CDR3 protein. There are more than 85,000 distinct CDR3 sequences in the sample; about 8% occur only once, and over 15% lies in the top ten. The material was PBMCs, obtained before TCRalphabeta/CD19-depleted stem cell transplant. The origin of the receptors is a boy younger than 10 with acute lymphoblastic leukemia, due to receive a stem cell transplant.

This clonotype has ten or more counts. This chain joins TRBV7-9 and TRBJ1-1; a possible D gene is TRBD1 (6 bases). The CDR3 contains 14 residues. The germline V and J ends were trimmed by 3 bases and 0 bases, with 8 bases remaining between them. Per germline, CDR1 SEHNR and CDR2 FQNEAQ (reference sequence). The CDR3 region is CASSFRGVNTEAFF. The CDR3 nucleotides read TGTGCCAGCAGCTTCAGGGGCGTGAACACTGAAGCTTTCTTT.

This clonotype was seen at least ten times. For the CDR3, the DNA is TGTGCCAGCAGCAAAGACAGGAACTCTATACGGGGCACAGATACGCAGTATTTT. Its protein is CASSKDRNSIRGTDTQYF. This rearrangement joins TRBV11-1 to TRBJ2-3, with D tentatively TRBD1 (6 bases). Per germline, CDR1 SGHAT and CDR2 FQDESV (reference sequence). The CDR3 loop spans 18 amino acids. Deletions cut 5 bases from V and 1 base from J, with 22 bases between.

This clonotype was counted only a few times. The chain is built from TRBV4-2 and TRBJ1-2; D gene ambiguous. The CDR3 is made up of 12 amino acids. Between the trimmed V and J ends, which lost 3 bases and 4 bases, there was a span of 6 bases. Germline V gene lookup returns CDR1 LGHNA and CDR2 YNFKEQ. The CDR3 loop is CASSQATYGYTF. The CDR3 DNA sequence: TGTGCCAGCAGCCAGGCAACCTATGGCTACACCTTC.

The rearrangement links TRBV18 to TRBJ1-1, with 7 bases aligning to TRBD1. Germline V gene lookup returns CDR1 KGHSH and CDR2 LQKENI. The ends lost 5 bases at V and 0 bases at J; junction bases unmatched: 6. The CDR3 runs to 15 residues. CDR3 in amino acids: CASSLDGTVNTEAFF. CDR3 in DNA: TGTGCCAGCTCATTGGACGGGACAGTGAACACTGAAGCTTTCTTT.

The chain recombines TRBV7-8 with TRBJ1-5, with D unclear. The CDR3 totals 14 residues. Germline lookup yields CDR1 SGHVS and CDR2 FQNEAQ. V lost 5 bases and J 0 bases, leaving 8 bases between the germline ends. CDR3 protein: CASSLKNSNQPQHF. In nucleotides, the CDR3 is TGTGCCAGCAGCCTAAAAAATAGCAATCAGCCCCAGCATTTT.

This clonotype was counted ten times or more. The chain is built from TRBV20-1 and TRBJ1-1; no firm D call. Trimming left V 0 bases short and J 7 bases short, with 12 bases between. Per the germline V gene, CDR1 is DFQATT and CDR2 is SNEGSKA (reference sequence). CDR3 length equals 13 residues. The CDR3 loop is CSARDLFRLEAFF. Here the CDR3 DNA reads TGCAGTGCTAGAGATCTTTTTAGGCTTGAAGCTTTCTTT.

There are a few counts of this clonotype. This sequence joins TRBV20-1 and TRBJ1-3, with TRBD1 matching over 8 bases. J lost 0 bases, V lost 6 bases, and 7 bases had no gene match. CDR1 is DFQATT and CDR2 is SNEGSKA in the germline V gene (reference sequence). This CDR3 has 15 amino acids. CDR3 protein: CSASTGEPSGNTIYF. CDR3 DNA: TGCAGTGCCTCGACAGGGGAACCCTCTGGAAACACCATATATTTT.

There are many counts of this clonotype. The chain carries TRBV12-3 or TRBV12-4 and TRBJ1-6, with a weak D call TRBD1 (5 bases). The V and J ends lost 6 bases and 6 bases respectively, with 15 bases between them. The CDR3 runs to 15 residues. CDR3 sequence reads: CASRRGTDINSPLHF. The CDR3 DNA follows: TGTGCCAGCAGGCGTGGGACGGATATTAATTCACCCCTCCACTTT.

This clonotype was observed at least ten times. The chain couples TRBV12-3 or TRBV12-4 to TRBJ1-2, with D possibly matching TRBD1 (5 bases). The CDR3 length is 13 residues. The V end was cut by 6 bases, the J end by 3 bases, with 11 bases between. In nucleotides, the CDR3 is TGTGCCAGCAGCCTTGAGGGGCACTATGGCTACACCTTC. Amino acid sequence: CASSLEGHYGYTF.

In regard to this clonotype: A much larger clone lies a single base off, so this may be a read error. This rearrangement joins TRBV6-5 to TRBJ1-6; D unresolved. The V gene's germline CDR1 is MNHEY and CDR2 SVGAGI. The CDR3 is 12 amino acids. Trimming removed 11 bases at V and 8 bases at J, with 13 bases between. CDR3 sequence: CAGGQVDSPLHF. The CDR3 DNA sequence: TGTGCCGGCGGCCAGGTTGATTCACCCCTCCACTTT.

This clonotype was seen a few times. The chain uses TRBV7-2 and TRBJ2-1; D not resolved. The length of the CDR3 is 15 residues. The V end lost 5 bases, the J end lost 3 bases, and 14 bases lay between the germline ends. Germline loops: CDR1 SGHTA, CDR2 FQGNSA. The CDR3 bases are TGTGCCAGCAGCCTCTCCTACGGGCGCTACAATGAGCAGTTCTTC. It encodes CASSLSYGRYNEQFF.

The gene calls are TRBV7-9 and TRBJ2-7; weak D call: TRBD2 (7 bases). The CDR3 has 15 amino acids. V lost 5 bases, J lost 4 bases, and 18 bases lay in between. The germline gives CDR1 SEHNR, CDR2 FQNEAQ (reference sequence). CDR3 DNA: TGTGCCAGCAGCGCGCGCGGGGGCAGTATATACGAGCAGTACTTC. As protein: CASSARGGSIYEQYF.

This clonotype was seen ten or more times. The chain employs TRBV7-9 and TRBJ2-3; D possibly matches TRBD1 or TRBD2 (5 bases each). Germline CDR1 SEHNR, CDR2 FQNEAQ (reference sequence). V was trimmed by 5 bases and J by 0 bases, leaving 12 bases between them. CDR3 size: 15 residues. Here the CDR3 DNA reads TGTGCCAGCAGCACCCCGGGACCAAGCACAGATACGCAGTATTTT. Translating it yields CASSTPGPSTDTQYF.

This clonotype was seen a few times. CDR3 nucleotides: TGTGCCAGCGGACTAGCTTTGGGGGACCACAATAGCAATCAGCCCCAGCATTTT. This codes for CASGLALGDHNSNQPQHF. V and J are TRBV6-1 and TRBJ1-5, with TRBD1 as a possible D gene (5 bases). The CDR3 is 18 residues long. Germline V gene sequence: CDR1 MNHNS, CDR2 SASEGT. V lost 8 bases and J lost 0, with 23 bases in between.

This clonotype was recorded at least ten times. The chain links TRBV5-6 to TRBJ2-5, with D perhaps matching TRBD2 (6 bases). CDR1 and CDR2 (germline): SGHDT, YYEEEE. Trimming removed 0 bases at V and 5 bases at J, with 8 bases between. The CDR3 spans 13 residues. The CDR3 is CASSLVAGETQYF. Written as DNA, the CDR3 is TGTGCCAGCAGCTTGGTGGCGGGGGAGACCCAGTACTTC.

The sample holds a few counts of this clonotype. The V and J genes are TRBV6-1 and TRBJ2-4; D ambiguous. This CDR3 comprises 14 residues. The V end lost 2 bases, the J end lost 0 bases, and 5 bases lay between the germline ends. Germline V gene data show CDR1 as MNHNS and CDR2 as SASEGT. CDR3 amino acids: CASSEIGAKNIQYF. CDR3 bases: TGTGCCAGCAGTGAAATAGGAGCCAAAAACATTCAGTACTTC.

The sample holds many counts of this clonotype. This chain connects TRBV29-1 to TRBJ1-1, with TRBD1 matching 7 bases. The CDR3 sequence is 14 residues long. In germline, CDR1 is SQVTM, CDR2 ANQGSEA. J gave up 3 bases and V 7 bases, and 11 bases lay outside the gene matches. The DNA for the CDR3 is TGCAGCGCTGGGACCGGGACAGACTACACTGAAGCTTTCTTT. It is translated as CSAGTGTDYTEAFF.

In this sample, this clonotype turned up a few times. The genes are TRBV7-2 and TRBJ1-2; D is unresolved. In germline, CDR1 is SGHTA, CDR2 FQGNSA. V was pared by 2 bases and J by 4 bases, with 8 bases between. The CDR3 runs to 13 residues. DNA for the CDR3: TGTGCCAGCAGCTTAATCGGGTTCTATGGCTACACCTTC. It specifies CASSLIGFYGYTF.

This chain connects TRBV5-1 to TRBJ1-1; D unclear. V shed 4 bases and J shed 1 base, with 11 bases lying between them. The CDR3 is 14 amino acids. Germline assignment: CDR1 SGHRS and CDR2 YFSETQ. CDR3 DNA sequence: TGCGCCAGCAGCCCCCCCGACGGGAACACTGAAGCTTTCTTT. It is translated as CASSPPDGNTEAFF.